This TCR beta chain is from a study of blood T cell repertoires in COVID-19. Turning to the study itself: Nucleic acid was either cDNA or gDNA, and it came from T cells, B-cell-depleted T cells, or PBMCs.

The CDR3 runs 16 residues. Germline assignment: CDR1 SGHTS and CDR2 YDEGEE. V was cut by 4 bases and J by 4 bases, with 20 bases left in between. Study processing details: Counts of nucleated cells, estimated from reference gene primer amplification, were obtained. Produced via immunoSEQ multiplex PCR; TCRdb's table is partial and in-frame only. V, J and clone size are those of that table, while D and trimming were read from the DNA. The sample has 150,000 or so clones, about three quarters seen once. The sequenced sample consisted of peripheral blood. This clonotype was obtained from a man older than 75 with acute or convalescent COVID-19. This sequence joins TRBV5-8 and TRBJ1-1; a weak D match, TRBD1 (6 bases). CDR3 region: CASSQDIQGWVTEAFF. In DNA, the CDR3 is TGTGCCAGCAGCCAGGACATACAGGGCTGGGTCACTGAAGCTTTCTTT.